The subject of this entry is one T cell receptor (beta chain). The CDR3 consists of 14 residues. CDR1 and CDR2 from the germline V gene are KGHSH and LQKENI. Trimming stripped 3 bases from V and 0 bases from J, with 8 bases between. This record belongs to a study of blood T cell repertoires in COVID-19. Across the study: Samples of COVID-19 (acute and convalescent) were obtained from the United States, Italy and Spain. PBMCs, B-cell-depleted T cells, or T cells were the source of the cDNA or gDNA that made up the material.

Original processing notes: Estimation of nucleated cell counts was performed using reference gene primer amplification. Here immunoSEQ multiplex PCR was the method, and the copy in TCRdb shows in-frame clones only, minus some. V, J and clone size derive from that table, while D and trimming were established from the DNA sequence. This sample has tens of thousands of clones, with around 87% found just once. The TCR originated in a man aged 50 to 59 with active COVID-19. The sequencing sample was made of peripheral blood. The gene calls are TRBV18 and TRBJ1-1, with no clear D. The CDR3 protein is CASSPVSLNTEAFF. In nucleotides, the CDR3 is TGTGCCAGCTCACCTGTGAGCCTGAACACTGAAGCTTTCTTT.